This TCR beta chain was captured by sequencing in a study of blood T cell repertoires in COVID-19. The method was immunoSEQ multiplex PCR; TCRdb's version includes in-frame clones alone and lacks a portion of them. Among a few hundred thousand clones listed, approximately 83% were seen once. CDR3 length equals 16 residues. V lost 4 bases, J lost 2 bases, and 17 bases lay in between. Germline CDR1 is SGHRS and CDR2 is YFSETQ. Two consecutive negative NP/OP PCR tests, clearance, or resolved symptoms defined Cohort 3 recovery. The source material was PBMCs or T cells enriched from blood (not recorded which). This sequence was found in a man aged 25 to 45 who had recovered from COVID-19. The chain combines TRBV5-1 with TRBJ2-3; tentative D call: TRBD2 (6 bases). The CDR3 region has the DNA TGCGCCAGCAGCCTAATGCCGGGACTCGACACAGATACGCAGTATTTT. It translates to CASSLMPGLDTDTQYF.